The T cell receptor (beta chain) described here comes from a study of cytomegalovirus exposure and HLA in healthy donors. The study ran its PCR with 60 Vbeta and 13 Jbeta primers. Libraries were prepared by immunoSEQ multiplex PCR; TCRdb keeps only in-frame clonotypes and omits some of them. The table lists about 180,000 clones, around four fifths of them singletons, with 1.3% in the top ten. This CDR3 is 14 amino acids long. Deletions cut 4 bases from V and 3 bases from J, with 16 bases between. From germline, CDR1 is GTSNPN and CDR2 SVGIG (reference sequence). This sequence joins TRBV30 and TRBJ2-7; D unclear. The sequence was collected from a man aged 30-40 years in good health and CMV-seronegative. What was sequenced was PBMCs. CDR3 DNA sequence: TGTGCCTGGATGTCTAGTAGCACGAGCTACGAGCAGTACTTC. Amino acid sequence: CAWMSSSTSYEQYF.